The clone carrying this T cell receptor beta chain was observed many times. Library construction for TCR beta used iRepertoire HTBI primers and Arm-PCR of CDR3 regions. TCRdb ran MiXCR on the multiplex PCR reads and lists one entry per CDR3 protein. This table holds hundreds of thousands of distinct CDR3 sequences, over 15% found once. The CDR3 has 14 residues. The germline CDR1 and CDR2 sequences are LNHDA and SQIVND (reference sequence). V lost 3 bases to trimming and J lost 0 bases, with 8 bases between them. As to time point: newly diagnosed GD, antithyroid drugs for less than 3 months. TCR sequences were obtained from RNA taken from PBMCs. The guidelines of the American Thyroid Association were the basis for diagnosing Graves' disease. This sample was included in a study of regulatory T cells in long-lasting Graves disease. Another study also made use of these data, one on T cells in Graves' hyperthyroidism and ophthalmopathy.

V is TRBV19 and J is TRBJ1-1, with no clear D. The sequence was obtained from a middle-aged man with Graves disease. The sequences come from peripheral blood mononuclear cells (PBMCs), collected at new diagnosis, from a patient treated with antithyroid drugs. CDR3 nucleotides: TGTGCCAGTAGTATGAGAGGTATGAACACTGAAGCTTTCTTT. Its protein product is CASSMRGMNTEAFF.